This entry is about one T cell receptor beta chain. The data stem from a study of identical twins. After template switching added a universal primer site, the resulting cDNA carried unique molecular identifiers. Via MiXCR, TCRdb re-called the 5' RACE reads, giving one row per CDR3 protein. The table has 1,800,000 or so distinct CDR3 sequences, about 30% seen once. CDR1 is SNHLY, CDR2 FYNNEI, per germline. The germline V and J ends were trimmed by 1 base and 2 bases, with 12 bases remaining between them. The CDR3 covers 16 residues. This TCR came from a newborn girl in good health. The sample consisted of cord blood. This chain connects TRBV2 to TRBJ2-1; D remains ambiguous. The CDR3 here is CASSEEQLLAYNEQFF. Written as DNA, the CDR3 is TGTGCCAGCAGTGAAGAACAACTGCTCGCCTACAATGAGCAGTTCTTC.